This T cell receptor (beta chain) was recovered during a study of technical replicates of blood from several donors. Germline V gene sequence: CDR1 SGHNT, CDR2 YYREEE (reference sequence). CDR3 length equals 16 residues. V trimming: 4 bases; J trimming: 5 bases; junction bases outside the gene matches: 9. Produced via immunoSEQ multiplex PCR; TCRdb's table is partial and in-frame only. The sample gives about 83,000 clones, around 94% of which show up once; approximately 0.25% is in the top ten. Source material: T cells isolated from PBMCs. The TCR was taken from a human donor in good health. This chain connects TRBV5-4 to TRBJ2-5; 12 positions match TRBD2. This chain's CDR3 is CASSRSLAGGQETQYF. DNA of the CDR3: TGTGCCAGCAGCCGCTCCCTAGCGGGGGGGCAGGAGACCCAGTACTTC. The full variable domain, its missing parts supplied by reference TRBV5-4 and TRBJ2-5, is ETGVTQSPTHLIKTRGQQVTLRCSSQSGHNTVSWYQQALGQGPQFIFQYYREEENGRGNFPPRFSGLQFPNYSSELNVNALELDDSALYLCASSRSLAGGQETQYFGPGTRLLVL.